Described below is a single TCR beta chain sequence and its context. The antigen is not known. The sample comes from a study of identical twins. Study-level points and caveats: Twin-shared out-of-frame alpha sequences showed excess low generation probability. Cross-sectional statistics, not tracking of the same donors, supported the conclusions.

The CDR3 is made up of 17 amino acids. The J segment lost 10 bases and the V segment lost 4 bases, leaving 17 bases of the junction unmatched. Germline V gives CDR1 SGDLS, CDR2 YYNGEE. TCRdb processed the 5' RACE reads anew with MiXCR; each CDR3 protein has one entry. Found here are fewer than 500,000 distinct CDR3 sequences, roughly 24% of them singletons; the top ten hold roughly 2.8%. These same records also appear under a second study, on T cells expressing NK-cell markers.

The sequence was collected from a woman between 18 and 30 years old in good health. The rearrangement joins TRBV9 to TRBJ2-1, with 10 bases matching TRBD2. Source material: CD4+ T cells sorted from blood. As DNA, the CDR3 is TGTGCCAGCAGCTCGAGACCCGGGACTAGCGTCCCAACGGAGCAGTTCTTC. Its translation is CASSSRPGTSVPTEQFF.